The rows below give T cell receptor beta chains drawn from one sample of a study of coeliac disease. The protocol was immunoSEQ multiplex PCR, while the TCRdb copy is restricted to in-frame clones and leaves out a portion. The sample has more than 3,500 clones, just over 60% seen once; the top ten hold about 9%. Material: intraepithelial lymphocytes from the gut. These receptors came from a man aged 65-85 years with active celiac disease. CDR3s leave out the opening cysteine and the closing phenylalanine or tryptophan. The size field is filled for only some rows; it gives once, few, many or a size class.

V gene: TRBV4-2; clone size: NA; J gene: TRBJ1-6; CDR3 protein: ASSQTRQGNSPLH
V gene: TRBV9; clone size: few; J gene: TRBJ2-2; CDR3 protein: ASSVEQDTGELF
V gene: TRBV10-3; clone size: NA; J gene: TRBJ1-5; CDR3 protein: AISEQQGAGQPQH
V gene: TRBV6-1; clone size: once; J gene: TRBJ1-5; CDR3 protein: ASIRDRVVNQPQH
V gene: TRBV2; clone size: NA; J gene: TRBJ1-2; CDR3 protein: ASSEQGILGYT
V gene: TRBV6-5; clone size: NA; J gene: TRBJ1-2; CDR3 protein: ASSFSGLVIYGYT
V gene: TRBV28; clone size: NA; J gene: TRBJ2-5; CDR3 protein: ASSRDRGPVRQETQY
V gene: TRBV6-5; clone size: NA; J gene: TRBJ2-7; CDR3 protein: ASSHGQSYEQY
V gene: TRBV18; clone size: NA; J gene: TRBJ1-3; CDR3 protein: ASSTTGGGNTIY
V gene: TRBV5-1; clone size: once; J gene: TRBJ2-6; CDR3 protein: ASSQRQFSGANVLT
V gene: TRBV9; clone size: NA; J gene: TRBJ2-1; CDR3 protein: ASSVAASSYNEQF
V gene: TRBV28; clone size: NA; J gene: TRBJ2-3; CDR3 protein: ASILSREAGGLGDTQY
V gene: TRBV6-1; clone size: NA; J gene: TRBJ1-5; CDR3 protein: ASSEGQYSNQPQH
V gene: TRBV10-3; clone size: NA; J gene: TRBJ2-7; CDR3 protein: AIRDTAYEQY
V gene: TRBV7-9; clone size: NA; J gene: TRBJ1-1; CDR3 protein: ASTPYGTGNTEAF
V gene: TRBV5-4; clone size: once; J gene: TRBJ2-1; CDR3 protein: ASSLSSSTGGFNEQF
V gene: TRBV18; clone size: NA; J gene: TRBJ2-7; CDR3 protein: ASSPEESSYEQY
V gene: TRBV12-5; clone size: NA; J gene: TRBJ1-2; CDR3 protein: ASGVEGLYGYT
V gene: TRBV9; clone size: NA; J gene: TRBJ2-6; CDR3 protein: ASSVDVRSSGANVLT
V gene: TRBV28; clone size: NA; J gene: TRBJ1-6; CDR3 protein: ASTLSPIVTYNSPLH
V gene: TRBV7-9; clone size: few; J gene: TRBJ1-6; CDR3 protein: ASSFQTPPLH
V gene: TRBV7-9; clone size: NA; J gene: TRBJ2-2; CDR3 protein: ASSLAGGHTGELF
V gene: TRBV4-3; clone size: few; J gene: TRBJ2-1; CDR3 protein: ASSQDRGGVFEQF
V gene: TRBV28; clone size: NA; J gene: TRBJ1-4; CDR3 protein: VSGTTNEKLF
V gene: TRBV28; clone size: NA; J gene: TRBJ2-7; CDR3 protein: ASSSYLEQY
V gene: TRBV27; clone size: NA; J gene: TRBJ2-1; CDR3 protein: ASSSGLAGGRDEQF
V gene: TRBV5-1; clone size: NA; J gene: TRBJ2-5; CDR3 protein: ASSLSGSWETQY
V gene: TRBV11-2; clone size: NA; J gene: TRBJ1-1; CDR3 protein: ASSSSEGTEAF
V gene: TRBV11-2; clone size: NA; J gene: TRBJ2-7; CDR3 protein: ASSRPRGGDRVYEQY
V gene: TRBV27; clone size: NA; J gene: TRBJ1-5; CDR3 protein: ASSLSPTDVYSNQPQH
V gene: TRBV6-5; clone size: NA; J gene: TRBJ2-1; CDR3 protein: ASSYSRGDEQF
V gene: TRBV4-1; clone size: NA; J gene: TRBJ2-7; CDR3 protein: ASSQDKGSGGNYEQY
V gene: TRBV27; clone size: NA; J gene: TRBJ1-1; CDR3 protein: ASTGRPGENTEAF
V gene: TRBV7-2; clone size: NA; J gene: TRBJ1-2; CDR3 protein: ASRSQGAGGYT
V gene: TRBV7-2; clone size: NA; J gene: TRBJ2-7; CDR3 protein: ASSLRGNGPYEQY
V gene: TRBV9; clone size: NA; J gene: TRBJ2-5; CDR3 protein: ASSVAPTGLGIQETQY
V gene: TRBV7-3; clone size: large; J gene: TRBJ2-7; CDR3 protein: ASSKGATNEQY
V gene: TRBV5-1; clone size: NA; J gene: TRBJ1-2; CDR3 protein: ASSLAAGGNYGYT
V gene: TRBV28; clone size: NA; J gene: TRBJ1-3; CDR3 protein: ASSPGGTAGNTIY
V gene: TRBV9; clone size: few; J gene: TRBJ2-1; CDR3 protein: ASSDWSGSSNEQF
V gene: TRBV6-1; clone size: NA; J gene: TRBJ1-5; CDR3 protein: ASSGTGLIGNQPQH
V gene: TRBV7-8; clone size: NA; J gene: TRBJ2-1; CDR3 protein: ASSLEGGNEQF
V gene: TRBV27; clone size: NA; J gene: TRBJ2-5; CDR3 protein: ASSLWGRRGSGETQY
V gene: TRBV6-1; clone size: NA; J gene: TRBJ2-2; CDR3 protein: ASTPRAGGTGELF
V gene: TRBV6-1; clone size: NA; J gene: TRBJ2-7; CDR3 protein: ASSVLRGSSYEQY
V gene: TRBV4-2; clone size: once; J gene: TRBJ2-7; CDR3 protein: ASSQDQTGQGCEQY
V gene: TRBV7-3; clone size: NA; J gene: TRBJ2-1; CDR3 protein: ASSQQGPFRANEQF
V gene: TRBV30; clone size: NA; J gene: TRBJ2-7; CDR3 protein: AWSVGHSYEQY